A single sample is the source of the 29 T cell receptor beta chains below, sequenced in a study of shared T cell receptors in the human thymus. The repertoire was sequenced with immunoSEQ multiplex PCR; TCRdb's copy has only in-frame clones and lacks some. The data show 720,000 or so clones, with roughly 88% seen just once and approximately 0.01% held by the top ten. The same sample was also used in a study of human thymus T cells.

Input material: thymocytes. The source is a girl in the first two years of life with a congenital heart defect.

The rearrangement joins TRBV7-2 to TRBJ2-7; weak D call: TRBD2 (5 bases). The CDR3 extends over 15 amino acids. The V gene's germline CDR1 is SGHTA and CDR2 FQGNSA. Trimming removed 0 bases at V and 0 bases at J, with 9 bases between. In nucleotides, the CDR3 is TGTGCCAGCAGCTTAGCGCGGGCCAGCTCCTACGAGCAGTACTTC. Its translation is CASSLARASSYEQYF.

The chain uses TRBV13 and TRBJ1-5, with TRBD1 matching 7 bases. V was pared by 8 bases and J by 7 bases, with 11 bases of the junction left unmatched. This CDR3 is 14 amino acids long. CDR1 is PRHDT and CDR2 is FYEKMQ in the germline V gene (reference sequence). The CDR3 region has the DNA TGTGCCAGCTCCAGAAGGGGGCGGGGACAGCCCCAGCATTTT. Encoded protein: CASSRRGRGQPQHF.

This rearrangement joins TRBV10-2 to TRBJ2-7, with a possible D match to TRBD2 (6 bases). The CDR3 sequence is 15 residues long. Germline CDR1 is WSHSY and CDR2 is SAAADI. Deletions cut 8 bases from V and 0 bases from J, with 17 bases between. The chain's CDR3 is CASARGGTPSYEQYF. As DNA, the CDR3 is TGCGCCAGCGCAAGGGGCGGGACCCCCTCCTACGAGCAGTACTTC.

This clone appeared a single time. The V and J genes are TRBV6-5 and TRBJ2-7, with 7 positions matching TRBD1. Germline CDR1 reads MNHEY; CDR2 reads SVGAGI. Trimming at V came to 5 bases and at J to 3 bases, leaving 10 bases not matched to a gene. The CDR3 is made up of 15 amino acids. The CDR3 sequence is CASSLTGTVLYEQYF. The DNA for the CDR3 is TGTGCCAGCAGTCTAACCGGGACAGTACTCTACGAGCAGTACTTC.

The chain has TRBV4-3 and TRBJ1-4; TRBD1 matches 7 bases. The V and J ends lost 0 bases and 2 bases, in that order; junction bases with no gene match: 18. Germline CDR1 and CDR2: LGHNA and YSLEER. The length of the CDR3 is 21 residues. The DNA for the CDR3 is TGCGCCAGCAGCCAAGATGGGGAGAGGGGGCTCGTTGAAACGACTAATGAAAAACTGTTTTTT. Encoded protein: CASSQDGERGLVETTNEKLFF.

The rearrangement joins TRBV18 to TRBJ2-4; 8 positions match TRBD1. The CDR3 spans 15 residues. From germline, CDR1 is KGHSH and CDR2 LQKENI. V dropped 8 bases and J dropped 3; count of bases not matched to a gene: 9. The CDR3 loop reads CASTLDRGGKNIQYF. In nucleotides, the CDR3 is TGTGCCAGCACTCTAGACAGGGGTGGCAAAAACATTCAGTACTTC.

The rearrangement joins TRBV6-5 to TRBJ2-3; 11 bases match TRBD1. The V gene end was trimmed by 0 bases and the J gene end by 4 bases; junction bases not matched to a gene: 3. From germline, CDR1 is MNHEY and CDR2 SVGAGI. CDR3 size: 16 residues. The CDR3 DNA is TGTGCCAGCAGTTACTCGAAGGGACAGGGGGCAGATACGCAGTATTTT. Protein: CASSYSKGQGADTQYF.

In its sample, this clone was seen a few times. The rearrangement joins TRBV14 to TRBJ2-7, with D tentatively TRBD1 (6 bases). The CDR3 consists of 18 residues. V dropped 4 bases and J dropped 3 bases, with 25 bases sitting between them. The germline gives CDR1 SGHDN, CDR2 FVKESK. DNA for the CDR3: TGTGCCAGCAGCCTCAATGTAGGGGGTTATGGGAACTACTACGAGCAGTACTTC. This gives the protein CASSLNVGGYGNYYEQYF.

V usage is TRBV5-5 and J usage is TRBJ1-3, with D maybe TRBD1 (6 bases). CDR1 SGHKS and CDR2 YYEKEE come from the germline V gene (reference sequence). Trimming pared 4 bases from V and 0 bases from J, leaving 14 bases between. The CDR3 consists of 16 residues. In nucleotides, the CDR3 is TGTGCCAGCAGCACCTCGGACAGATACTCTGGAAACACCATATATTTT. Encoded protein: CASSTSDRYSGNTIYF.

CDR3 coding DNA: TGTGCCAGCAGATCGTACTCTGGCGGAAATCCCTCCTACGAGCAGTACTTC. This sequence encodes CASRSYSGGNPSYEQYF. The chain has TRBV2 and TRBJ2-7; D remains unclear. Germline V gene data show CDR1 as SNHLY and CDR2 as FYNNEI. The V end was cut by 6 bases, the J end by 0 bases, with 21 bases between. The CDR3 sequence is 17 residues long.

The V and J genes are TRBV5-1 and TRBJ2-1; perhaps TRBD2 as D (6 bases). Deletions cut 0 bases from V and 7 bases from J, with 14 bases between. The CDR3 sequence is 15 residues long. Germline CDR1 SGHRS, CDR2 YFSETQ. The CDR3 nucleotides are TGCGCCAGCAGCTTGGCAACCGGGAGAGATAATGAGCAGTTCTTC. Protein sequence: CASSLATGRDNEQFF.

This sequence joins TRBV9 and TRBJ1-3, with TRBD1 matching over 8 bases. CDR1 is SGDLS and CDR2 is YYNGEE in the germline V gene. The CDR3 extends over 14 amino acids. Trimming at V came to 4 bases and at J to 4 bases, leaving 4 bases not matched to a gene. CDR3 in amino acids: CASSRDRGGNTIYF. The CDR3 nucleotides are TGTGCCAGCAGCAGAGACAGGGGAGGAAACACCATATATTTT.

The chain couples TRBV7-3 to TRBJ2-6; 7 bases line up with TRBD1. CDR3 length equals 18 residues. Germline V lookup: CDR1 SGHTA, CDR2 FQGTGA. V shed 3 bases and J 0 bases; nucleotides not matched to a gene: 8. The CDR3 region has the DNA TGTGCCAGCAGCTTCCCGGACAGGCCCCGCTCTGGGGCCAACGTCCTGACTTTC. This sequence encodes CASSFPDRPRSGANVLTF.

This chain links TRBV5-6 with TRBJ1-6; 8 nucleotides agree with TRBD1. V lost 6 bases and J lost 7; bases outside the gene matches: 6. The germline gives CDR1 SGHDT, CDR2 YYEEEE. The CDR3 length is 14 residues. Here the CDR3 DNA reads TGTGCCAGCAACCGGGACAGGAAGAATTCACCCCTCCACTTT. Translated: CASNRDRKNSPLHF.

The chain recombines TRBV11-3 with TRBJ1-2; 11 positions match TRBD1. The CDR3 consists of 18 residues. With 0 bases clipped from V and 7 bases from J, the junction kept 13 bases outside the gene matches. Looked up from germline, CDR1 is SGHNT and CDR2 is YENEEA. This CDR3 reads CASSLDRTGGSPVVGYTF. The CDR3 region has the DNA TGTGCCAGCAGCTTAGATCGGACAGGGGGCAGCCCCGTGGTTGGCTACACCTTC.

This clone was detected once. In nucleotides, the CDR3 is TGCGCCAGCAGCTCACGGGACAGCAGTGAAGCTTTCTTT. Translated: CASSSRDSSEAFF. The chain joins TRBV5-1 to TRBJ1-1, with 7 bases fitting TRBD1. The V gene's germline CDR1 is SGHRS and CDR2 YFSETQ. Germline trimming cut 3 bases from V and 7 bases from J; bases unmatched to any gene: 6. This CDR3 is built from 13 residues.

The rearrangement joins TRBV11-2 to TRBJ2-3, with D tentatively TRBD1 (6 bases). CDR1 is SGHAT, CDR2 FQNNGV, per germline. CDR3 length: 13 residues. Trimming removed 11 bases from V and 10 bases from J, with 22 bases in between. The CDR3 region has the DNA TGTGCCGGAAGCGTTATGGGACAAAAGGCGCAGTATTTT. This encodes CAGSVMGQKAQYF. Full variable domain (missing parts from reference TRBV11-2 and TRBJ2-3): EAGVAQSPRYKIIEKRQSVAFWCNPISGHATLYWYQQILGQGPKLLIQFQNNGVVDDSQLPKDRFSAERLKGVDSTLKIQPAKLEDSAVYLCAGSVMGQKAQYFGPGTRLTVL.

V is TRBV6-1 and J is TRBJ1-6, with D possibly matching TRBD1 (5 bases). V lost 3 bases to trimming and J lost 8 bases, with 11 bases between them. The CDR3 is 14 amino acids. CDR1 and CDR2 from the germline V gene are MNHNS and SASEGT. CDR3 residues: CASSEQGLDSPLHF. The CDR3 bases are TGTGCCAGCAGTGAGCAGGGATTGGATTCACCCCTCCACTTT.

The rearrangement joins TRBV6-6 to TRBJ1-1, with D tentatively TRBD1 (5 bases). Germline V gene sequence: CDR1 MNHNY, CDR2 SVGAGI (reference sequence). CDR3 length: 14 residues. The V end was cut by 6 bases, the J end by 2 bases, with 13 bases between. CDR3 in amino acids: CASSAQEKNTEAFF. DNA for the CDR3: TGTGCCAGCAGCGCACAGGAAAAAAACACTGAAGCTTTCTTT.

The chain recombines TRBV27 with TRBJ1-4; 9 nucleotides line up with TRBD1. Germline V gene lookup returns CDR1 MNHEY and CDR2 SMNVEV (reference sequence). This CDR3 is built from 18 residues. V lost 6 bases, J lost 3 bases, and 14 bases stayed unmatched. Here the CDR3 reads CASSPELGQGESNEKLFF. The CDR3 bases are TGTGCCAGCAGCCCTGAACTGGGACAGGGAGAATCTAATGAAAAACTGTTTTTT.

This chain joins TRBV14 and TRBJ1-1; unclear D gene. Germline V gene lookup returns CDR1 SGHDN and CDR2 FVKESK. Trimming took 0 bases from V and 1 from J, leaving 6 bases between them. The CDR3 runs to 14 residues. CDR3 in amino acids: CASSQDAGNTEAFF. The DNA for the CDR3 is TGTGCCAGCAGCCAAGACGCAGGGAACACTGAAGCTTTCTTT.

The V and J genes are TRBV5-8 and TRBJ1-4, with TRBD1 matching 7 bases. The trim removed 5 bases at V and 5 bases at J, leaving 6 bases unmatched. This CDR3 contains 14 residues. CDR1 is SGHTS and CDR2 is YDEGEE in the germline V gene. Here the CDR3 reads CASRRDSENEKLFF. The CDR3 bases are TGTGCCAGCAGAAGGGACAGTGAAAATGAAAAACTGTTTTTT.

The chain links TRBV7-2 to TRBJ1-3; no clear D gene. The CDR3 has 17 residues. Germline V lookup: CDR1 SGHTA, CDR2 FQGNSA. V was shortened by 5 bases and J by 0 bases, with 17 bases between the two germline ends. CDR3 protein: CASSPQVADRSGNTIYF. The CDR3 DNA sequence: TGTGCCAGCAGCCCCCAGGTAGCGGATCGCTCTGGAAACACCATATATTTT. Combining the CDR3 with reference TRBV7-2 and TRBJ1-3 gives the whole variable domain GAGVSQSPSNKVTEKGKDVELRCDPISGHTALYWYRQSLGQGLEFLIYFQGNSAPDKSGLPSDRFSAERTGGSVSTLTIQRTQQEDSAVYLCASSPQVADRSGNTIYFGEGSWLTVV.

J is TRBJ2-3 and V is TRBV9, with TRBD1 matching over 11 bases. V shed 4 bases, J shed 4 bases, and the junction held 14 bases outside the gene matches. This CDR3 is built from 18 residues. Germline V gives CDR1 SGDLS, CDR2 YYNGEE. CDR3 loop: CASSPPPLGGQGADTQYF. CDR3 nucleotide sequence: TGTGCCAGCAGCCCTCCTCCGTTGGGGGGACAGGGGGCAGATACGCAGTATTTT. The full variable domain, its missing parts supplied by reference TRBV9 and TRBJ2-3, is DSGVTQTPKHLITATGQRVTLRCSPRSGDLSVYWYQQSLDQGLQFLIQYYNGEERAKGNILERFSAQQFPDLHSELNLSSLELGDSALYFCASSPPPLGGQGADTQYFGPGTRLTVL.

This clone was seen more than once but under ten times. This chain links TRBV6-6 with TRBJ1-1; possibly TRBD1 for D (5 bases). Germline V lookup: CDR1 MNHNY, CDR2 SVGAGI (reference sequence). Trimming removed 5 bases at V and 4 bases at J, with 20 bases between. This CDR3 spans 16 amino acids. CDR3 coding DNA: TGTGCCAGCAGTAAACCCCCAACAGGAATGAGCACTGAAGCTTTCTTT. This codes for CASSKPPTGMSTEAFF.

The chain uses TRBV5-1 and TRBJ1-1; D gene unclear. CDR1 SGHRS and CDR2 YFSETQ come from the germline V gene. This CDR3 spans 14 amino acids. The germline V and J ends were trimmed by 6 bases and 0 bases, with 12 bases remaining between them. CDR3 bases: TGCGCCAGCATGGTCCACAGCATGAACACTGAAGCTTTCTTT. It is translated as CASMVHSMNTEAFF.

The chain couples TRBV6-1 to TRBJ2-7, with TRBD1 identical over 8 bases. The J segment lost 4 bases and the V segment lost 3 bases, leaving 14 bases of the junction unmatched. The V gene's germline CDR1 is MNHNS and CDR2 SASEGT. The CDR3 has 17 amino acids. The CDR3 DNA follows: TGTGCCAGCAGTGATCAGAAAACAGGGGGAGCCCAATACGAGCAGTACTTC. Its translation is CASSDQKTGGAQYEQYF.

There are a few counts of this clone. The J gene is TRBJ1-6, the V gene TRBV28, with D perhaps matching TRBD1 (5 bases). V lost 6 bases, J lost 5 bases, and 11 bases lay in between. The CDR3 covers 14 residues. In germline, CDR1 is MDHEN, CDR2 SYDVKM. CDR3 coding DNA: TGTGCCAGCAGGACAAGACAGAATAATTCACCCCTCCACTTT. Translation: CASRTRQNNSPLHF.

This clone showed up just a few times. The V gene is TRBV5-1, the J gene TRBJ2-7, with D tentatively TRBD1 (5 bases). Deletions cut 6 bases from V and 4 bases from J, with 14 bases between. Germline V gene data show CDR1 as SGHRS and CDR2 as YFSETQ. The CDR3 spans 13 residues. The CDR3 spells CASKLRVGYEQYF. The CDR3 DNA follows: TGCGCCAGCAAGCTCAGGGTCGGGTACGAGCAGTACTTC.